This T cell receptor (beta chain) comes out of a study of T cell repertoires in cytomegalovirus infection (dated by TCRdb to the late 2010s). Regarding the research as a whole: Recently identified HLA-C-restricted CMV epitopes, whose presentation resists viral immunomodulation, were targeted by peptide stimulations together with well-studied HLA-B-restricted epitopes. Donor HLA type was relevant to the analysis, as public TCR beta signatures indicated carriage of CMV infection together with the matching HLA type.

Sequenced on an Illumina HiSeq 1500. TCRdb reprocessing: public reads trimmed at Q25 with fastp, clones called with MiXCR, in-frame beta chains kept. CDR3 protein duplicates are merged, each entry listing the most common genes and DNA. Counted in this sample were approximately 910,000 distinct CDR3 sequences; roughly 30% of them appeared once. The ten biggest clones cover roughly 13% of the sample. What the research found in general, with its limitations: Carriers of CMV infection plus the relevant HLA type were discriminated by the cumulative frequency of public TCR beta family members in the study cohort and in an independent approximately 360-donor cohort. The ex vivo response was dominated by HLA-C-restricted CMV-specific TCR beta clonotypes, which also provided the single most frequent clonotype in two of eight donors.

The CDR3 sequence holds 13 residues, the cysteine and phenylalanine included. Only the CDR3 portion is preserved as DNA: 39 bases, with reading frame beginning at the first base. For CDR1 and CDR2, the germline V gene (reference sequence) lists SEHNR and FQNEAQ. Trimming at the junction amounts to 7 bases on V and 6 bases on J, and the germline ends lie 14 bases apart. This clonotype was counted a few times. Its antigen is currently not known. No qualities accompany the bases; no much larger clone lies one base away. The meaning of the sample's treatment or condition label: in vitro stimulation with specific CMV peptide epitopes to enrich CMV-specific T cells.

The TCR sequence derives from a human donor in good health (CMV status not recorded). Some clones in this sample may be carry-over from other donors' samples. The rearranged chain carries TRBV7-9 and TRBJ2-3, with no reliable assignment of the D segment. The input for sequencing was cultured CD8+ T cells from PBMCs, taken from culture after CMV antigen stimulation. The CDR3: CASNFVGSDTQYF. In nucleotide form, the sequence is TGTGCCAGCAACTTTGTTGGTTCGGATACGCAGTATTTT.